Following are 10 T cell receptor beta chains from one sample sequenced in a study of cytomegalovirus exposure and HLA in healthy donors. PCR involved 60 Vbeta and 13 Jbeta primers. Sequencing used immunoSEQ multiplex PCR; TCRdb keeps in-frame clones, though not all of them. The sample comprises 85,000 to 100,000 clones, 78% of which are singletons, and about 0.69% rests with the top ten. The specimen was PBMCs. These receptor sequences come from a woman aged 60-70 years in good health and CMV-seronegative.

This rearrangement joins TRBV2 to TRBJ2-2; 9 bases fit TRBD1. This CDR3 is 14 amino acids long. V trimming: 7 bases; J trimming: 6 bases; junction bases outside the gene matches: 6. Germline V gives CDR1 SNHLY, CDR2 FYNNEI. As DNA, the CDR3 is TGTGCCAGCAAGGGACAGGGAGGGCCCGGGGAGCTGTTTTTT. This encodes CASKGQGGPGELFF.

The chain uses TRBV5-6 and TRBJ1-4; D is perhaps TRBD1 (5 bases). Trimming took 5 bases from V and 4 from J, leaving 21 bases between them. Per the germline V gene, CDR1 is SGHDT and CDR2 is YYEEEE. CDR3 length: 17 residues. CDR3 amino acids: CASSSGGGVGGNEKLFF. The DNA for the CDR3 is TGTGCCAGCAGTTCCGGTGGGGGAGTCGGGGGTAATGAAAAACTGTTTTTT.

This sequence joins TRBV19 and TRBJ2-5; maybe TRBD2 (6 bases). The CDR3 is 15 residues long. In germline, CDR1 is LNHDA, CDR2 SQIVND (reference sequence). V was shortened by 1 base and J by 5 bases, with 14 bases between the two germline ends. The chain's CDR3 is CASSIGLEGTETQYF. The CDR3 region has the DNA TGTGCCAGTAGTATAGGTTTGGAGGGTACTGAGACCCAGTACTTC.

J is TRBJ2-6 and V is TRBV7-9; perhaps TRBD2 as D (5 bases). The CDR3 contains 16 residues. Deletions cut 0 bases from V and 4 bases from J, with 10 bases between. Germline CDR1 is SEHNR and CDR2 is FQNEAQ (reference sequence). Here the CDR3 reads CASSLARRPGANVLTF. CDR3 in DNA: TGTGCCAGCAGCTTAGCGAGGAGGCCCGGGGCCAACGTCCTGACTTTC.

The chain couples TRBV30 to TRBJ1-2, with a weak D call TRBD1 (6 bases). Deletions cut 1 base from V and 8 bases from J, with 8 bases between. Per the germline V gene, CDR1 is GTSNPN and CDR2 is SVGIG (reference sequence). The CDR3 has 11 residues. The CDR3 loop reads CAWSAGAGYTF. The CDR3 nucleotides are TGTGCCTGGAGTGCAGGGGCCGGCTACACCTTC. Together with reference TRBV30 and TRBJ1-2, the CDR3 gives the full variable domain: SQTIHQWPATLVQPVGSPLSLECTVEGTSNPNLYWYRQAAGRGLQLLFYSVGIGQISSEVPQNLSASRPQDRQFILSSKKLLLSDSGFYLCAWSAGAGYTFGSGTRLTVV.

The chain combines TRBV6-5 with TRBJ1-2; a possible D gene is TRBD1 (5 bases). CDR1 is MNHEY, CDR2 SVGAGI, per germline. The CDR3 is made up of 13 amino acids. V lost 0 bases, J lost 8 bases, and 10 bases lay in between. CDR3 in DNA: TGTGCCAGCAGTTACTCGGGGGAGGGAGGCTACACCTTC. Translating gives CASSYSGEGGYTF.

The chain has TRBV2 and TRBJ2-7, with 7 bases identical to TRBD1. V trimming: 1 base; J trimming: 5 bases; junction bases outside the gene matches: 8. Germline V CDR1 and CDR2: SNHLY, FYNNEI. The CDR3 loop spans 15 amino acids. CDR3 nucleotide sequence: TGTGCCAGCAGTGAAGTAAAGGACAGGCCCCACGAGCAGTACTTC. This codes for CASSEVKDRPHEQYF.

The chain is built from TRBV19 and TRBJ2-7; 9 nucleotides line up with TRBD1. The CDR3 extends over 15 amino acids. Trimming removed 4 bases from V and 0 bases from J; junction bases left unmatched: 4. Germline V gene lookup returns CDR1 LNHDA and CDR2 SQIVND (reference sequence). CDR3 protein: CASSTTGGLSYEQYF. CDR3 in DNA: TGTGCCAGTAGTACTACAGGGGGCCTCTCCTACGAGCAGTACTTC.

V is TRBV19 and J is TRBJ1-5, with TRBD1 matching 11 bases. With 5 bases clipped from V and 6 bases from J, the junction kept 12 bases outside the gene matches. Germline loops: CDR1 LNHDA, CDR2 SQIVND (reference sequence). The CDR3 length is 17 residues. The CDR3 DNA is TGTGCCAGTAGTCCATCCTTGGGAGGGACAGGGGGTCAGCCCCAGCATTTT. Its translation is CASSPSLGGTGGQPQHF.

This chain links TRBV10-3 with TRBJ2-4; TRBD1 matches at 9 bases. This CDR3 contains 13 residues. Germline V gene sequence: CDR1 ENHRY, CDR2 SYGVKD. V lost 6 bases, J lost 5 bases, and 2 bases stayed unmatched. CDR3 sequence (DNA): TGTGCCATCAGGGGACAGGGCGAAAACATTCAGTACTTC. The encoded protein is CAIRGQGENIQYF.